The clone carrying this T cell receptor beta chain was observed a few times. What it binds is unknown. After constant-region reverse-primer amplification, full-length variable regions underwent semi-nested PCR with Nested Universal Primer A. MiXCR, run by TCRdb on the 5' RACE reads, gives a single entry per CDR3 protein. The sample includes 55,000 or so distinct CDR3 sequences, around 21% seen only once; the top ten take 2.5% to 3.5%. Overall study findings and caveats: In terms of TCR gene usage, tumor memory CD4+ T cells clustered together with blood and lymph node memory CD4+ cells, as well as with lymph node naive CD4+ cells. Tumor-infiltrating Treg TCR alpha and beta sequences overlapped most with tumor naive CD4+ T cells, then blood naive.

Tregs were sorted as CD4+CD25+CD127-/low cells. Germline trimming cut 3 bases from V and 8 bases from J; bases unmatched to any gene: 8. CDR1 DFQATT and CDR2 SNEGSKA come from the germline V gene (reference sequence). The CDR3 totals 14 residues. The gene calls are TRBV20-1 and TRBJ1-5; 9 bases are a match to TRBD1. This receptor was taken from a female donor with breast cancer. What was sequenced was tumor-infiltrating Tregs sorted from the breast tumor. This CDR3 reads CSARGTGNPKPQHF. The CDR3 coding sequence is TGCAGTGCTAGGGGGACAGGGAATCCCAAGCCCCAGCATTTT.